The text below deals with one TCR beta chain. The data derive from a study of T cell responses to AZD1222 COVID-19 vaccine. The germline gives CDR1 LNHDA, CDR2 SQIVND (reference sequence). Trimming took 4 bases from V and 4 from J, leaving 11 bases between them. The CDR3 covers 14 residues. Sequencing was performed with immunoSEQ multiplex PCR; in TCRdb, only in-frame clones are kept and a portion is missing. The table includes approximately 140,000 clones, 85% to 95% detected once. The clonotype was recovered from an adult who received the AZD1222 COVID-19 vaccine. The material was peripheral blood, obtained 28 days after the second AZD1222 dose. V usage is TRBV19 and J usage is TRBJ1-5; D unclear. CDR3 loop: CASSTRPINQPQHF. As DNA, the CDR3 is TGTGCCAGTAGTACCAGACCGATTAATCAGCCCCAGCATTTT.